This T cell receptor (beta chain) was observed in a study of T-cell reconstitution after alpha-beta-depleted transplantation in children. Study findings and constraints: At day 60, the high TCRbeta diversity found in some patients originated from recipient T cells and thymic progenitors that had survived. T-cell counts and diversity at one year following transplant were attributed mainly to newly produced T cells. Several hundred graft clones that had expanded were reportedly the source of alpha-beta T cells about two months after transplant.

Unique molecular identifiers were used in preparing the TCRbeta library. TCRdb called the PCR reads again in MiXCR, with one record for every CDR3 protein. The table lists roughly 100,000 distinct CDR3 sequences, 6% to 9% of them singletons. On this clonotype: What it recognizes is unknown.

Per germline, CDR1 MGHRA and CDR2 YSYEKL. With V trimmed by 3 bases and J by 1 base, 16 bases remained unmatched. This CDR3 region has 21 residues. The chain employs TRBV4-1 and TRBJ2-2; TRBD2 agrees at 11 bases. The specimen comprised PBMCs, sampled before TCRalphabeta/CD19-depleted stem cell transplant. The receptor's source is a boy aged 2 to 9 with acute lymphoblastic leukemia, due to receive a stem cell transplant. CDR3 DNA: TGCGCCAGCAGCCACGGAGGGGTGGTACTAGCGGGGGCCAGGAACACCGGGGAGCTGTTTTTT. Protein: CASSHGGVVLAGARNTGELFF.